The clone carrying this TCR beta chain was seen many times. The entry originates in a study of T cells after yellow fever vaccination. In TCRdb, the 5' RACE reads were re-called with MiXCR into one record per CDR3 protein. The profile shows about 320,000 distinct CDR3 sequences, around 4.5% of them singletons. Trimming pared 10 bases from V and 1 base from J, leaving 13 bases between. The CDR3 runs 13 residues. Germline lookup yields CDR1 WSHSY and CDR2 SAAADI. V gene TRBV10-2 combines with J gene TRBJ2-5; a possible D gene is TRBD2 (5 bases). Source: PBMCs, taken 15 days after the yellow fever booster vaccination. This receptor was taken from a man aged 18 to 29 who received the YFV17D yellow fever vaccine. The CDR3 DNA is TGCGCCACTCAATGGGGAGCCCAAGAGACCCAGTACTTC. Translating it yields CATQWGAQETQYF.